The 2 T cell receptor beta chains below were found in one sample sequenced in a study of T cell responses to AZD1222 COVID-19 vaccine. The data were produced by immunoSEQ multiplex PCR, yet TCRdb's version contains in-frame clones alone and is incomplete. The sample yields 150,000 to 200,000 clones, about 92% seen once. The starting material was peripheral blood, obtained 28 days after the second AZD1222 dose. These receptors originate from an adult who received the AZD1222 COVID-19 vaccine.

The V and J genes are TRBV6-5 and TRBJ1-2; D is ambiguous. The CDR3 covers 14 residues. V lost 6 bases to trimming and J lost 5 bases, with 16 bases between them. From germline, CDR1 is MNHEY and CDR2 SVGAGI. In nucleotides, the CDR3 is TGTGCCAGCAGACGGGAGCACCTAGAGTATGGCTACACCTTC. Translation gives CASRREHLEYGYTF.

This clone occurred a few times. The gene calls are TRBV6-5 and TRBJ1-1; possible D gene TRBD1, 5 bases. CDR3 length: 14 amino acids. CDR1 and CDR2 from the germline V gene are MNHEY and SVGAGI. V lost 2 bases to trimming and J lost 1 base, with 8 bases between them. CDR3 loop: CASSYRGANTEAFF. As DNA, the CDR3 is TGTGCCAGCAGTTACCGCGGGGCGAACACTGAAGCTTTCTTT.